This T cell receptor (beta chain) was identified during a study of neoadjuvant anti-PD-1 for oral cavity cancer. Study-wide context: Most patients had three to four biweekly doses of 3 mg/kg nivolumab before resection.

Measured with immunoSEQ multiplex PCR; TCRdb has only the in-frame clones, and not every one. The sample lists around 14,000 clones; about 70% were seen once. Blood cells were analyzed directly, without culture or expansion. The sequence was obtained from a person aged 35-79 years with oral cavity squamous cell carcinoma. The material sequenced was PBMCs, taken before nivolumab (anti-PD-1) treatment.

The CDR3 region has the DNA TGTGCCAGCAGTGAGGTCCAGCCCTATAGCAATCAGCCCCAGCATTTT. The encoded protein is CASSEVQPYSNQPQHF. V gene TRBV2 combines with J gene TRBJ1-5; unclear D gene. Germline lookup yields CDR1 SNHLY and CDR2 FYNNEI. V was pared by 3 bases and J by 0 bases, with 12 bases between. The CDR3 is 16 amino acids. Full variable domain (rest looked up from reference TRBV2 and TRBJ1-5): EPEVTQTPSHQVTQMGQEVILRCVPISNHLYFYWYRQILGQKVEFLVSFYNNEISEKSEIFDDQFSVERPDGSNFTLKIRSTKLEDSAMYFCASSEVQPYSNQPQHFGDGTRLSIL.